The 12 T cell receptor beta chains given below trace back to one sample, sequenced in a study of T cell responses to AZD1222 COVID-19 vaccine. The assay was immunoSEQ multiplex PCR, and TCRdb's table has in-frame clones only and misses some. The sample has more than 150,000 clones, roughly 90% seen once. The material was peripheral blood, obtained on day 0 of AZD1222 vaccination. Receptor source: an adult in good health.

A word on this clone: At one end, the junction sequence differs from germline, possibly due to a read error. The chain recombines TRBV6-2 or TRBV6-3 with TRBJ2-7, with D maybe TRBD2 (5 bases). The CDR3 extends over 11 amino acids. CDR1 and CDR2 (germline): MNHEY, SVGEGT. CDR3 amino acids: CASSLHGMYNF. The CDR3 nucleotides are TGTGCCAGCAGCCTCCACGGGATGTACAACTTC.

The chain links TRBV30 to TRBJ2-7; maybe TRBD1 (7 bases). Germline V gene sequence: CDR1 GTSNPN, CDR2 SVGIG (reference sequence). The ends were cut back, 2 bases at V and 6 bases at J, with 23 bases in the middle. The CDR3 covers 16 residues. CDR3 sequence (DNA): TGTGCCTGGAGTCCCTCAGGGGGGATCCGATCCCTCGAGCAGTACTTC. Translating gives CAWSPSGGIRSLEQYF.

The chain employs TRBV28 and TRBJ2-1; maybe TRBD2 (7 bases). V gave up 9 bases and J gave up 10 bases, with 25 bases separating them. The CDR3 totals 15 residues. Looked up from germline, CDR1 is MDHEN and CDR2 is SYDVKM. The CDR3 DNA is TGTGCCAGTGCGAGGGGGGGAGGGCCTAGTCGGGAGCAGTTCTTC. Protein sequence: CASARGGGPSREQFF.

The chain recombines TRBV6-4 with TRBJ2-1; the match to TRBD1 covers 7 bases. This CDR3 is built from 18 residues. The J segment lost 0 bases and the V segment lost 5 bases, leaving 13 bases of the junction unmatched. Germline loops: CDR1 MRHNA, CDR2 SNTAGT. CDR3 in amino acids: CASSRTGTNRSSYNEQFF. In DNA form, the CDR3 reads TGTGCCAGCAGTCGGACAGGAACTAACCGGAGCTCCTACAATGAGCAGTTCTTC.

About this clone: Other DNA variants within this sample encode the same CDR3. J is TRBJ1-4 and V is TRBV5-1; D perhaps matches TRBD1 (5 bases). The CDR3 contains 14 residues. Trimming took off 0 bases at V and 8 bases at J, with 11 bases between the two ends. Germline lookup yields CDR1 SGHRS and CDR2 YFSETQ. The CDR3 region is CASSLGQGPEKLFF. The CDR3 bases are TGCGCCAGCAGCTTGGGTCAGGGCCCCGAAAAACTGTTTTTT.

In its sample, this clone was seen once. This chain joins TRBV7-2 and TRBJ1-5; TRBD1 matches 8 bases. This CDR3 spans 16 amino acids. Germline V lookup: CDR1 SGHTA, CDR2 FQGNSA. V lost 6 bases and J lost 7; bases outside the gene matches: 14. CDR3 DNA sequence: TGTGCCAGCAGTCCTCGTTGGCAGGGGGCAACCCAGCCCCAGCATTTT. It encodes CASSPRWQGATQPQHF.

The chain uses TRBV7-2 and TRBJ2-7; 7 nucleotides line up with TRBD2. This CDR3 has 16 residues. Unmatched junction bases numbered 12, after V lost 1 base and J lost 6 bases. Germline V gene sequence: CDR1 SGHTA, CDR2 FQGNSA. The CDR3: CASSLGEGLKMGEQYF. The CDR3 DNA reads as TGTGCCAGCAGCTTAGGGGAGGGACTCAAGATGGGCGAGCAGTACTTC. Complete variable domain (other parts from reference TRBV7-2 and TRBJ2-7): GAGVSQSPSNKVTEKGKDVELRCDPISGHTALYWYRQSLGQGLEFLIYFQGNSAPDKSGLPSDRFSAERTGGSVSTLTIQRTQQEDSAVYLCASSLGEGLKMGEQYFGPGTRLTVT.

The V call is TRBV10-3, the J call TRBJ2-7, with TRBD2 matching 8 bases. CDR3 length: 12 amino acids. The germline V gene has CDR1 ENHRY and CDR2 SYGVKD. With V trimmed by 7 bases and J by 5 bases, 4 bases remained unmatched. The CDR3 spells CAITRTSHEQYF. CDR3 in DNA: TGTGCCATCACCAGGACTAGCCACGAGCAGTACTTC.

This chain links TRBV6-1 with TRBJ1-2; D gene ambiguous. This CDR3 has 12 residues. The V end was cut by 5 bases, the J end by 4 bases, with 8 bases between. Per germline, CDR1 MNHNS and CDR2 SASEGT. Here the CDR3 reads CASSSGPYGYTF. The CDR3 DNA sequence: TGTGCCAGCAGTTCTGGCCCCTATGGCTACACCTTC.

V and J are TRBV29-1 and TRBJ1-1, with D perhaps matching TRBD1 (5 bases). The length of the CDR3 is 11 residues. Deletions cut 7 bases from V and 6 bases from J, with 12 bases between. CDR1 and CDR2 (germline): SQVTM, ANQGSEA. The DNA of the CDR3 is TGCAGCGGGCAGCAGGGAGCTGAAGCTTTCTTT. It specifies CSGQQGAEAFF.

The chain combines TRBV2 with TRBJ2-7; TRBD2 aligns across 9 bases. The CDR3 sequence is 15 residues long. The V gene end was trimmed by 4 bases and the J gene end by 5 bases; junction bases not matched to a gene: 9. CDR1 SNHLY and CDR2 FYNNEI come from the germline V gene. The DNA of the CDR3 is TGTGCCAGCAGTGGGGGCGGCGGGAGGGAAAACGAGCAGTACTTC. Translation gives CASSGGGGRENEQYF.

The V and J genes are TRBV6-2 or TRBV6-3 and TRBJ2-7; no firm D call. The germline V and J ends were trimmed by 5 bases and 2 bases, with 4 bases remaining between them. CDR3 length: 11 amino acids. From germline, CDR1 is MNHEY and CDR2 SVGEGT. The CDR3 loop reads CASSHTYEQYF. The DNA for the CDR3 is TGTGCCAGCAGTCACACCTACGAGCAGTACTTC.